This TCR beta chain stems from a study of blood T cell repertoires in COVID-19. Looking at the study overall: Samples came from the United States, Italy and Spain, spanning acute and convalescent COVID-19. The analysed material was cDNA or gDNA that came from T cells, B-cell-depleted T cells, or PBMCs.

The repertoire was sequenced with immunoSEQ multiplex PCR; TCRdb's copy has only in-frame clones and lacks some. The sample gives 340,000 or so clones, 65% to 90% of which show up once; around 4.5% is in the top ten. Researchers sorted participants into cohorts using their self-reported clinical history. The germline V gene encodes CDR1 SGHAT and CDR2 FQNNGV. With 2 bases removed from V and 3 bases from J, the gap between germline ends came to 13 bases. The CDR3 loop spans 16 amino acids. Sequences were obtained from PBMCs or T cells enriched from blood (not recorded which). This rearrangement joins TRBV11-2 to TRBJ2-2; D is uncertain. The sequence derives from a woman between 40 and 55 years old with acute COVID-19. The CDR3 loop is CASSLQGDTYTGELFF. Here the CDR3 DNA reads TGTGCCAGCAGCTTACAAGGTGACACTTACACCGGGGAGCTGTTTTTT. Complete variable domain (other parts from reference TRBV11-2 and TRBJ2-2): EAGVAQSPRYKIIEKRQSVAFWCNPISGHATLYWYQQILGQGPKLLIQFQNNGVVDDSQLPKDRFSAERLKGVDSTLKIQPAKLEDSAVYLCASSLQGDTYTGELFFGEGSRLTVL.